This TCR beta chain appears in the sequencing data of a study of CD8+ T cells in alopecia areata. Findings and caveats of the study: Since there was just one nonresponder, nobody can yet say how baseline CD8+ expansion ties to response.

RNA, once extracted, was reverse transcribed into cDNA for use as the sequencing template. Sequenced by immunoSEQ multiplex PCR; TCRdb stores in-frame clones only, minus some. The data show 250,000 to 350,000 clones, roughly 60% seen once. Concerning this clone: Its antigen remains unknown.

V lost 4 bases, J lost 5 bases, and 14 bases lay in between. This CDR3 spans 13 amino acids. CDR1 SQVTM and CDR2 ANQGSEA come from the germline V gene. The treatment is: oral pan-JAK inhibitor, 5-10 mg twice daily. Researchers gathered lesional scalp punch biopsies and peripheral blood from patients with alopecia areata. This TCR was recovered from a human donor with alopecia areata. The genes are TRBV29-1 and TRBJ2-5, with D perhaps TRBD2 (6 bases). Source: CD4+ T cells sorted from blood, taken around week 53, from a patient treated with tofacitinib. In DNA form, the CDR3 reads TGCAGCGTTGTACGTGGGGCGGGGGAGACCCAGTACTTC. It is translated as CSVVRGAGETQYF.